This TCR beta chain was recorded in a study of blood T cells in healthy people across ages. This clonotype was detected only a few times. Antigen: not known. Study-wide findings and caveats: While age rose, TCR beta diversity per million T cells dropped in a roughly linear way.

The CDR3 sequence is 15 residues long. Trimming removed 1 base from V and 1 base from J; junction bases left unmatched: 3. Germline CDR1 SEHNR, CDR2 FQNEAQ (reference sequence). Combining a sample-barcoded 5' primer with a J-beta primer mix, a second PCR ran for roughly 6 to 12 cycles. Tags on each cDNA molecule came from a template-switch adaptor with 12 random nucleotides. One entry per CDR3 protein, called by TCRdb with MiXCR from the 5' RACE reads. The data contain 650,000 to 800,000 distinct CDR3 sequences, around 45% of them singletons. Sequenced: blood. The clonotype comes from a man aged 60-69 years in good health. The gene calls are TRBV7-9 and TRBJ2-5; 7 bases match TRBD1. The CDR3 region has the DNA TGTGCCAGCAGCTTAGTGGGACAGCGCCAAGAGACCCAGTACTTC. Its protein product is CASSLVGQRQETQYF.